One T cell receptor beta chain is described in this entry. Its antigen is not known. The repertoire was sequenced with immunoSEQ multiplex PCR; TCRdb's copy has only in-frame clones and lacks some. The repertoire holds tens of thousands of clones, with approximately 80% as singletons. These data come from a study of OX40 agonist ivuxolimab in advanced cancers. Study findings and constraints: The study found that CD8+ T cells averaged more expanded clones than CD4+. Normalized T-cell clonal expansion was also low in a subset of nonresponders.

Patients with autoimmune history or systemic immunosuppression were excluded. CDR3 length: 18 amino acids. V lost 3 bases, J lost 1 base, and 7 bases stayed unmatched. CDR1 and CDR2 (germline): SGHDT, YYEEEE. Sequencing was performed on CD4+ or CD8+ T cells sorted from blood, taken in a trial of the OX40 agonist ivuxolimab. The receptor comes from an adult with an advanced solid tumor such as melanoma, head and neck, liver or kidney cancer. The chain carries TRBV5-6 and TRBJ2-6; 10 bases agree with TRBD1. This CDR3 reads CASSSVRQGASGANVLTF. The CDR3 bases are TGTGCCAGCAGCTCCGTGAGACAGGGGGCGTCTGGGGCCAACGTCCTGACTTTC.